This T cell receptor beta chain emerged from a study of PD-1 blockade in classical Hodgkin lymphoma. The time point here: cycle 4 day 1 (C4D1), after less than 7 weeks of nivolumab. After autologous stem cell transplantation all patients relapsed, and prior brentuximab vedotin exposure differed between cohorts. Some clones are missing from TCRdb's copy, which holds only in-frame ones; the method was immunoSEQ multiplex PCR. Among about 4,600 clones listed, 60% to 80% were seen once. CDR1 is SGHKS and CDR2 is YYEKEE in the germline V gene (reference sequence). The CDR3 contains 16 residues. The V gene end was trimmed by 4 bases and the J gene end by 6 bases; junction bases not matched to a gene: 9.

The specimen comprised peripheral blood mononuclear cells (PBMCs), sampled before the fourth cycle of nivolumab. This chain connects TRBV5-5 to TRBJ2-1, with 11 bases aligning to TRBD2. This TCR came from a human donor with classical Hodgkin lymphoma. The CDR3: CASSHAELAGVNEQFF. In DNA form, the CDR3 reads TGTGCCAGCAGCCATGCAGAACTAGCGGGAGTCAATGAGCAGTTCTTC.